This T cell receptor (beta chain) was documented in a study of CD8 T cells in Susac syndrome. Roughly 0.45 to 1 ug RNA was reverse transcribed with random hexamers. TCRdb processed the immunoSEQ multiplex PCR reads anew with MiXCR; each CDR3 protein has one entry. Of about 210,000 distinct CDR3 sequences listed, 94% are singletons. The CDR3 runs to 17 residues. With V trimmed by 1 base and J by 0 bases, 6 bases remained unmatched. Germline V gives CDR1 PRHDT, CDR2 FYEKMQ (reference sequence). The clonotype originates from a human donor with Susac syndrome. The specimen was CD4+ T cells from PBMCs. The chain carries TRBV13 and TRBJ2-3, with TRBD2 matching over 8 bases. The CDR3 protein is CASSLEDSGASTDTQYF. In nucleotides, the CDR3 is TGTGCCAGCAGCTTAGAGGATAGCGGGGCTAGCACAGATACGCAGTATTTT.